The entry below gives a single T cell receptor (beta chain) sequence along with its context. Its antigen is unknown. This sample was included in a study of shared clonotypes between healthy human individuals. Study-level findings and limits: Non-shared clonotypes showed lower generation probabilities than clonotypes common to all four donors.

The protocol was immunoSEQ multiplex PCR, while the TCRdb copy is restricted to in-frame clones and leaves out a portion. The sample includes over 2 million clones, around 95% of them seen just once. The germline CDR1 and CDR2 sequences are MGHDK and SYGVNS. Unmatched junction bases numbered 8, after V lost 4 bases and J lost 1 base. The CDR3 is made up of 16 amino acids. The chain links TRBV25-1 to TRBJ2-5, with 8 bases identical to TRBD1. This TCR came from a man aged 18 to 30 in good health. The specimen was naive CD4+ T cells sorted from blood. As to subset: CD45RA+ positively selected. The CDR3 loop is CASSGVDRVSQETQYF. CDR3 coding DNA: TGTGCCAGCAGTGGAGTGGACAGGGTATCCCAAGAGACCCAGTACTTC.